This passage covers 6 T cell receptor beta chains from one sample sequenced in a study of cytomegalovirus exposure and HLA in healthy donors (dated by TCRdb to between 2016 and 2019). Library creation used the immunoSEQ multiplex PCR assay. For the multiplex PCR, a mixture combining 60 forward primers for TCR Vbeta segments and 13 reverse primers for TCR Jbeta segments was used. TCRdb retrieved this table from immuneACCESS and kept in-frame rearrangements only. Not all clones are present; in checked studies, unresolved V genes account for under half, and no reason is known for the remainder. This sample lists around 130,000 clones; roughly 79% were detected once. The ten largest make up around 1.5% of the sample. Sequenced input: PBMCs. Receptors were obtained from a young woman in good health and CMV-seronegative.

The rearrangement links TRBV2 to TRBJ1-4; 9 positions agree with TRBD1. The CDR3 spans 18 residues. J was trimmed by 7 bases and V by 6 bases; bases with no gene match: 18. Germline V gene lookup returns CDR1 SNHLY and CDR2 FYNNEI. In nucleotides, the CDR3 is TGTGCCAGCAGATTAACCGGGACAGGGAGAATGCGGGGTGAAAAACTGTTTTTT. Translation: CASRLTGTGRMRGEKLFF.

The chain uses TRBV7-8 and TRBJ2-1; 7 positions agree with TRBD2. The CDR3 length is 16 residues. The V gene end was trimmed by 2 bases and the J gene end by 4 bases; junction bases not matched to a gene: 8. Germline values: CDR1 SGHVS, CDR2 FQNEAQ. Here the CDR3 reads CASSLSPGGGYNEQFF. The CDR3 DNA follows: TGTGCCAGCAGCTTAAGTCCGGGAGGAGGATACAATGAGCAGTTCTTC.

CDR3 in DNA: TGTGCCAGCAGCTTGGGGGGGCCGAACACTGAAGCTTTCTTT. This codes for CASSLGGPNTEAFF. The chain combines TRBV5-4 with TRBJ1-1; TRBD1 is a possible D gene (6 bases). Germline V gene data show CDR1 as SGHNT and CDR2 as YYREEE (reference sequence). CDR3 length: 14 residues. Trimming removed 0 bases at V and 1 base at J, with 7 bases between.

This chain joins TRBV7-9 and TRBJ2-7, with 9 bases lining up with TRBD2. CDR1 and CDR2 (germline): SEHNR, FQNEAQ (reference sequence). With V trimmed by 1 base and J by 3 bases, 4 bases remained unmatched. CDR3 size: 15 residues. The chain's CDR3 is CASSLGLAGFYEQYF. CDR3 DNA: TGTGCCAGCAGCTTAGGCCTAGCGGGATTCTACGAGCAGTACTTC.

CDR3 DNA: TGTGCCAGCAGCTTAGAGGGGAACGCTGGAAACACCATATATTTT. Amino acids: CASSLEGNAGNTIYF. The chain combines TRBV7-2 with TRBJ1-3; tentatively, D is TRBD1 (5 bases). Germline CDR1 SGHTA, CDR2 FQGNSA. There are 15 residues in the CDR3. Trimming left V 1 base short and J 2 bases short, with 9 bases between. Variable domain in full (rest from reference TRBV7-2 and TRBJ1-3): GAGVSQSPSNKVTEKGKDVELRCDPISGHTALYWYRQSLGQGLEFLIYFQGNSAPDKSGLPSDRFSAERTGGSVSTLTIQRTQQEDSAVYLCASSLEGNAGNTIYFGEGSWLTVV.

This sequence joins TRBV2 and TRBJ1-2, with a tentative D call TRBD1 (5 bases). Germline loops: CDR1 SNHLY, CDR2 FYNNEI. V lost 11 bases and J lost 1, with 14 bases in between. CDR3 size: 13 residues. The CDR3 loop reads CAGGTANNYGYTF. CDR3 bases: TGTGCCGGGGGGACGGCGAATAACTATGGCTACACCTTC.